This T cell receptor beta chain was sequenced during a study of blood T cell repertoires in COVID-19. Study-wide context: Material from acute and convalescent COVID-19 was sourced from the United States, Italy and Spain.

The Seattle site enrolled patients during active infection and followed them longitudinally. Authors' methods: Researchers report that nucleated cell counts were estimated from reference gene primer amplification. This table comes from immunoSEQ multiplex PCR, and its TCRdb copy is limited to in-frame clones, with some not included. V and J calls and clone size are as listed in that table; D and trimming were resolved from the DNA. The data hold a few hundred thousand clones, with around 89% observed a single time. The CDR3 contains 17 residues. Trimming removed 4 bases from V and 2 bases from J; junction bases left unmatched: 11. The germline V gene encodes CDR1 SGHTS and CDR2 YDEGEE.

The clonotype originates from a woman in her 30s with COVID-19, enrolled during active disease. Sequenced input: peripheral blood. The chain couples TRBV5-8 to TRBJ2-3; 9 bases align to TRBD1. The CDR3 is CASSREPQGAYTDTQYF. DNA for the CDR3: TGTGCCAGCAGCCGCGAGCCACAGGGGGCTTACACAGATACGCAGTATTTT.